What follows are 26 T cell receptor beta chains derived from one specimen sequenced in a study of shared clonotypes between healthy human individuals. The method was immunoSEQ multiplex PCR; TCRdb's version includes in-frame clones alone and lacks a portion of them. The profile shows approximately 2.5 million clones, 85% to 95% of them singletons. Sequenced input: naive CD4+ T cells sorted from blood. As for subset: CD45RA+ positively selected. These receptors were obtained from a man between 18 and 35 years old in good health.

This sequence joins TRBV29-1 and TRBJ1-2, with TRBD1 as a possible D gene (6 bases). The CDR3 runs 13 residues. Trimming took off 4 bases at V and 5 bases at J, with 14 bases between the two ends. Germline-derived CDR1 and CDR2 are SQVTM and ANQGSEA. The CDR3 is CSVVGLQGYGYTF. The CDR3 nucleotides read TGCAGCGTTGTAGGACTCCAGGGGTATGGCTACACCTTC.

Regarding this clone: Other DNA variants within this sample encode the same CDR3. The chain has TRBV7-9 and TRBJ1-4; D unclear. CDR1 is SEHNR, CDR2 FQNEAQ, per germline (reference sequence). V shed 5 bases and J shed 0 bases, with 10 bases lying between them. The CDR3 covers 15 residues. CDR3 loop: CASSPGYATNEKLFF. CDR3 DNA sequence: TGTGCCAGCAGCCCCGGATATGCAACTAATGAAAAACTGTTTTTT.

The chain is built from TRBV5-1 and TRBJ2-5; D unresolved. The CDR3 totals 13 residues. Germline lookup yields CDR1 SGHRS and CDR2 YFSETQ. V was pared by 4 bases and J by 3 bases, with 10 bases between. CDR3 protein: CASSPDQKETQYF. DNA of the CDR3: TGCGCCAGCAGCCCTGACCAAAAAGAGACCCAGTACTTC.

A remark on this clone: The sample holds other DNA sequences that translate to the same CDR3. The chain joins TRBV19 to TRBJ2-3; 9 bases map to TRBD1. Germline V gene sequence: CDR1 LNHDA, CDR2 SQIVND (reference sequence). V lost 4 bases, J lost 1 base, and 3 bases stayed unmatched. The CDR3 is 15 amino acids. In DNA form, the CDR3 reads TGTGCCAGTAGTAAGCGACAGGGGGGCACAGATACGCAGTATTTT. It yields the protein CASSKRQGGTDTQYF.

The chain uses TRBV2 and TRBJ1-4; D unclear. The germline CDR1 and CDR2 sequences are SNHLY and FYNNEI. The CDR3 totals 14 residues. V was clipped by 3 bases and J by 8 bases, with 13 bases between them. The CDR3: CASSDGVVGEKLFF. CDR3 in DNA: TGTGCCAGCAGTGATGGGGTGGTAGGAGAAAAACTGTTTTTT.

CDR3 loop: CASSLARETASGANVLTF. CDR3 bases: TGTGCCAGCAGCTTAGCGCGTGAGACAGCCTCTGGGGCCAACGTCCTGACTTTC. This chain joins TRBV7-8 and TRBJ2-6; D possibly corresponds to TRBD1 (5 bases). V was trimmed by 0 bases and J by 0 bases, leaving 12 bases between them. The CDR3 runs to 18 residues. CDR1 SGHVS and CDR2 FQNEAQ come from the germline V gene.

This chain's CDR3 is CASSSLAGLAGVEQYF. The CDR3 DNA is TGTGCCAGCAGCTCCCTCGCCGGACTAGCGGGAGTCGAGCAGTACTTC. This rearrangement joins TRBV7-2 to TRBJ2-7; 13 positions match TRBD2. Looked up from germline, CDR1 is SGHTA and CDR2 is FQGNSA. The trim removed 4 bases at V and 6 bases at J, leaving 9 bases unmatched. CDR3 length equals 16 residues. Together with reference TRBV7-2 and TRBJ2-7, the CDR3 gives the full variable domain: GAGVSQSPSNKVTEKGKDVELRCDPISGHTALYWYRQSLGQGLEFLIYFQGNSAPDKSGLPSDRFSAERTGGSVSTLTIQRTQQEDSAVYLCASSSLAGLAGVEQYFGPGTRLTVT.

For the CDR3, the DNA is TGCAGCGTTGAAGAAAGAGAGACCCAGTACTTC. As protein: CSVEERETQYF. V usage is TRBV29-1 and J usage is TRBJ2-5, with D uncertain. The germline V gene has CDR1 SQVTM and CDR2 ANQGSEA. This CDR3 is built from 11 residues. V was trimmed by 0 bases and J by 4 bases, leaving 3 bases between them.

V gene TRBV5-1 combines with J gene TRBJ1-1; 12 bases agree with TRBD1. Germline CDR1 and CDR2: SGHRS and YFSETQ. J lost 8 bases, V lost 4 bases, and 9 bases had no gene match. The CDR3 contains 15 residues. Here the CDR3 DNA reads TGCGCCAGCAGCGTGGCCGGGACAGGGGGCCAGGAAGCTTTCTTT. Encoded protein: CASSVAGTGGQEAFF. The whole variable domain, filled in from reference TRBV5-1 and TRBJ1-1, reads KAGVTQTPRYLIKTRGQQVTLSCSPISGHRSVSWYQQTPGQGLQFLFEYFSETQRNKGNFPGRFSGRQFSNSRSEMNVSTLELGDSALYLCASSVAGTGGQEAFFGQGTRLTVV.

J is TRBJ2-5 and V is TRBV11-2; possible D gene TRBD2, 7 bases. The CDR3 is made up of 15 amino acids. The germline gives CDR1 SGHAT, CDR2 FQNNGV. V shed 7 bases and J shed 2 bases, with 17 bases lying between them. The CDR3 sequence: CASTAQRGGQETQYF. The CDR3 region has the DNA TGTGCCAGCACCGCCCAAAGGGGGGGGCAAGAGACCCAGTACTTC.

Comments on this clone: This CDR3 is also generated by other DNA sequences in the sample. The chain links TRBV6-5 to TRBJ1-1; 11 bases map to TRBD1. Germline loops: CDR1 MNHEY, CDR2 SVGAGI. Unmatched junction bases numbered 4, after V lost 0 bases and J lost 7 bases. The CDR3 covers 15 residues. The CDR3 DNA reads TGTGCCAGCAGTTACTCCGGGACAGGGGGTTTTGAAGCTTTCTTT. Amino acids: CASSYSGTGGFEAFF.

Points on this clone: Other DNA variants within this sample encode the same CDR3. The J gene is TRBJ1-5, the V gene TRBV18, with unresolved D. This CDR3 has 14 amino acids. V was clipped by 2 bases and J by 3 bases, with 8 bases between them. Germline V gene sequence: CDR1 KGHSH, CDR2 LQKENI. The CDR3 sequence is CASSPDGINQPQHF. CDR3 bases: TGTGCCAGCTCACCAGACGGGATCAATCAGCCCCAGCATTTT. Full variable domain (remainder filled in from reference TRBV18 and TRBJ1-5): NAGVMQNPRHLVRRRGQEARLRCSPMKGHSHVYWYRQLPEEGLKFMVYLQKENIIDESGMPKERFSAEFPKEGPSILRIQQVVRGDSAAYFCASSPDGINQPQHFGDGTRLSIL.

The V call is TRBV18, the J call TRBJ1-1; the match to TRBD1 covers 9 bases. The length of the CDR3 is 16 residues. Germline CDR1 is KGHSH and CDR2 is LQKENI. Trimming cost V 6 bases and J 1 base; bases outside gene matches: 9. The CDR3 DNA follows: TGTGCCAGCTCCCCGCGGACAGGGGAGGGGAACACTGAAGCTTTCTTT. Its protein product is CASSPRTGEGNTEAFF.

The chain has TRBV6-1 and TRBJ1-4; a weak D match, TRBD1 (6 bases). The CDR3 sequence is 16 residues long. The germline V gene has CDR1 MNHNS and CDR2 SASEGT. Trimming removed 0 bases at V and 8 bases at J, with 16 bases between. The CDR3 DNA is TGTGCCAGCAGTGAAGCCAGGGGACAACGGGTCGAAAAACTGTTTTTT. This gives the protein CASSEARGQRVEKLFF.

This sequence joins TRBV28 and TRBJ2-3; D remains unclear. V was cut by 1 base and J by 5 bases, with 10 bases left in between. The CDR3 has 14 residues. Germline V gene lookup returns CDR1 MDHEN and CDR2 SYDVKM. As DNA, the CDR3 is TGTGCCAGCAGTTTATACCCGTATAGAGATACGCAGTATTTT. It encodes CASSLYPYRDTQYF.

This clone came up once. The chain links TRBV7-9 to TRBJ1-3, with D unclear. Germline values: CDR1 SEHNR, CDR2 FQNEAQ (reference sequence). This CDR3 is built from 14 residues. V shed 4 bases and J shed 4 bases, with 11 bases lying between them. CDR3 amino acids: CASSSTSAGNTIYF. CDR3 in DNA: TGTGCCAGCAGCTCAACCTCCGCCGGAAACACCATATATTTT.

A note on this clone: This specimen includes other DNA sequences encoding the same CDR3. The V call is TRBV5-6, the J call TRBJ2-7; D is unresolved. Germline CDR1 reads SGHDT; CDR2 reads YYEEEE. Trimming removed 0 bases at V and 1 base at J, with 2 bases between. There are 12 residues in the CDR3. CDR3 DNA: TGTGCCAGCAGCTTGGCTTCCTACGAGCAGTACTTC. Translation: CASSLASYEQYF. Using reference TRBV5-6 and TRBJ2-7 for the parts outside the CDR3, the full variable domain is DAGVTQSPTHLIKTRGQQVTLRCSPKSGHDTVSWYQQALGQGPQFIFQYYEEEERQRGNFPDRFSGHQFPNYSSELNVNALLLGDSALYLCASSLASYEQYFGPGTRLTVT.

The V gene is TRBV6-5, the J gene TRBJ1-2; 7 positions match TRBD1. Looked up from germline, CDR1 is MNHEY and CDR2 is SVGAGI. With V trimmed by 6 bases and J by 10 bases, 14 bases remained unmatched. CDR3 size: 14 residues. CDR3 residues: CASSRETGQLNYTF. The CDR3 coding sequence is TGTGCCAGCAGCCGCGAAACGGGACAGTTGAACTACACCTTC.

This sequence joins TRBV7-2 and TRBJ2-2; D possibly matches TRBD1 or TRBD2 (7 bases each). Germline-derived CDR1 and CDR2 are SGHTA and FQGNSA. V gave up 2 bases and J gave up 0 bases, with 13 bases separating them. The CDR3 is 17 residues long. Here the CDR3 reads CASSLPQGGPNTGELFF. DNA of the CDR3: TGTGCCAGCAGCTTACCTCAGGGGGGGCCGAACACCGGGGAGCTGTTTTTT.

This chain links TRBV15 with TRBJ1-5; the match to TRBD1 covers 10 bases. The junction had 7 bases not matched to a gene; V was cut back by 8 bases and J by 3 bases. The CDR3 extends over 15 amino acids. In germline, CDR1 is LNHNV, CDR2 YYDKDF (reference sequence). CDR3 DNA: TGTGCCACCCAAAGACAGGGGGCCAACAATCAGCCCCAGCATTTT. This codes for CATQRQGANNQPQHF.

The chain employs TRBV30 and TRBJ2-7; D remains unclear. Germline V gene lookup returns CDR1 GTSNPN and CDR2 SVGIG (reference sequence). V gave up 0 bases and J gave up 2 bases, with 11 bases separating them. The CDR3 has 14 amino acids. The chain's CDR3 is CAWSVGAPTYEQYF. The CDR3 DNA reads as TGTGCCTGGAGTGTAGGAGCGCCTACCTACGAGCAGTACTTC. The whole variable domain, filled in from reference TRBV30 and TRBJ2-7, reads SQTIHQWPATLVQPVGSPLSLECTVEGTSNPNLYWYRQAAGRGLQLLFYSVGIGQISSEVPQNLSASRPQDRQFILSSKKLLLSDSGFYLCAWSVGAPTYEQYFGPGTRLTVT.

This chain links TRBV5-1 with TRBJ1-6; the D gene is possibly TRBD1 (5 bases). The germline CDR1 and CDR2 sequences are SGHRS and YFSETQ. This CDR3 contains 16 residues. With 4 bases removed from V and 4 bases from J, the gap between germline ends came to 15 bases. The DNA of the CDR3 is TGCGCCAGCAGCCCTGGGGACGTCCCTTATAATTCACCCCTCCACTTT. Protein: CASSPGDVPYNSPLHF. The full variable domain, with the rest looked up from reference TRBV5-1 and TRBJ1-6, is KAGVTQTPRYLIKTRGQQVTLSCSPISGHRSVSWYQQTPGQGLQFLFEYFSETQRNKGNFPGRFSGRQFSNSRSEMNVSTLELGDSALYLCASSPGDVPYNSPLHFGNGTRLTVT.

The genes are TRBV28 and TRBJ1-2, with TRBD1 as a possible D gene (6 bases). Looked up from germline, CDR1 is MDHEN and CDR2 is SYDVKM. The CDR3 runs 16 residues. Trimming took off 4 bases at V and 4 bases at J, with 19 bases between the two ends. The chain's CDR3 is CASSSFLQGIGYGYTF. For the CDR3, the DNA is TGTGCCAGCAGTTCCTTTTTACAGGGTATCGGCTATGGCTACACCTTC.

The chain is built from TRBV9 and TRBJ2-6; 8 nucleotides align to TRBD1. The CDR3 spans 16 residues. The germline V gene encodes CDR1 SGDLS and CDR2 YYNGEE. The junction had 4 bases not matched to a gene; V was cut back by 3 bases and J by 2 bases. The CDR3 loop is CASSDQQGAGANVLTF. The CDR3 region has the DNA TGTGCCAGCAGCGACCAACAGGGGGCTGGGGCCAACGTCCTGACTTTC.

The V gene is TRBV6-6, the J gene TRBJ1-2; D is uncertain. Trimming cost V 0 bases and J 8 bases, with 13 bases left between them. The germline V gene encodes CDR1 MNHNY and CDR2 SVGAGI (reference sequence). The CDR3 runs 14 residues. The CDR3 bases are TGTGCCAGCAGTTACTCGGGAGAGGCCGGGGGCTACACCTTC. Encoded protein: CASSYSGEAGGYTF.

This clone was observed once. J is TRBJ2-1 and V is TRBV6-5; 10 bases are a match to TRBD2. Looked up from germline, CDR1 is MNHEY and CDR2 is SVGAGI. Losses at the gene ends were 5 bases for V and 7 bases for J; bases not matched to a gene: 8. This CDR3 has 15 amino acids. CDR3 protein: CASSPTMTSGNEQFF. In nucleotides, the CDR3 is TGTGCCAGCAGTCCGACCATGACTAGCGGGAATGAGCAGTTCTTC.